The 24 T cell receptor beta chains below come from one sample, sequenced in a study of post-analysis software for immune sequencing data. General study points: Comparison of patients with controls showed 4 to 6 TRBV segments more frequent in patients, TRBV5-6, TRBV5-1 and TRBV20-1 among them.

Their target antigens are unknown. TCR beta libraries were prepared from cDNA with unique molecular identifiers. One entry per CDR3 protein results from TCRdb running MiXCR on the PCR reads. Found here are under 650,000 distinct CDR3 sequences, roughly two fifths of them singletons; the top ten hold around 1.7%. Material for sequencing was blood. These receptors were collected from a girl aged 5 to 17 with multiple sclerosis.

Only a few counts were recorded for this clonotype. This sequence joins TRBV12-3 or TRBV12-4 and TRBJ2-7; 7 bases map to TRBD1. The ends lost 7 bases at V and 3 bases at J; junction bases unmatched: 3. The CDR3 has 12 amino acids. The CDR3 nucleotides are TGTGCCAGCAACGGGGACAGCTACGAGCAGTACTTC. Its translation is CASNGDSYEQYF.

In this sample, this clonotype turned up once. The V and J genes are TRBV7-2 and TRBJ2-3; 10 nucleotides align to TRBD2. This CDR3 region has 16 residues. The V gene's germline CDR1 is SGHTA and CDR2 FQGNSA. V lost 5 bases to trimming and J lost 6 bases; unmatched junction nucleotides: 11. CDR3 protein: CASSTSLAGGRDTQYF. CDR3 in DNA: TGTGCCAGCAGCACCTCCTTAGCGGGGGGCCGGGATACGCAGTATTTT.

V gene TRBV10-3 combines with J gene TRBJ2-5; TRBD2 matches 11 bases. Germline trimming cut 10 bases from V and 4 bases from J; bases unmatched to any gene: 5. Germline values: CDR1 ENHRY, CDR2 SYGVKD. The CDR3 runs to 13 residues. The CDR3 DNA is TGTGCCACCCTTGGACTAGCGGGAGAGACCCAGTACTTC. Its protein product is CATLGLAGETQYF.

V is TRBV7-2 and J is TRBJ2-5; D gene ambiguous. Germline V gene sequence: CDR1 SGHTA, CDR2 FQGNSA. The V end was cut by 5 bases, the J end by 0 bases, with 7 bases between. The CDR3 covers 13 residues. CDR3: CASSPRHQETQYF. The CDR3 DNA reads TGTGCCAGCAGCCCCCGGCACCAAGAGACCCAGTACTTC.

About this clonotype: An end of the junction does not agree with germline; a read error may underlie this. The J gene is TRBJ2-1, the V gene TRBV3-1, with 7 nucleotides matching TRBD1. The CDR3 is 14 amino acids. Germline V gene sequence: CDR1 LGHDT, CDR2 YNNKEL (reference sequence). The CDR3 spells CASNQGQNYNEQFF. The CDR3 region has the DNA TGTGCCAGCAACCAGGGACAGAATTACAACGAGCAGTTCTTC.

J is TRBJ2-5 and V is TRBV5-1; D is undetermined. Trimming pared 4 bases from V and 1 base from J, leaving 11 bases between. Germline V gene lookup returns CDR1 SGHRS and CDR2 YFSETQ. This CDR3 has 14 amino acids. For the CDR3, the DNA is TGCGCCAGCAGCCCACTCGCCAGCCAAGAGACCCAGTACTTC. Translated, it gives CASSPLASQETQYF.

The table lists this clonotype with a few counts. The J gene is TRBJ2-4, the V gene TRBV12-3 or TRBV12-4; 7 positions agree with TRBD1. The J call could be wrong; TRBJ2-7 is a better fit for the DNA end. CDR3 length: 15 amino acids. The DNA for the CDR3 is TGTGCCAGCAGCCTTGGACAGGTCCCCTCCTACGAGCAGTACTTC. Translating it yields CASSLGQVPSYEQYF.

This clonotype was observed a few times. The CDR3 loop is CASSNSGGAYNEQFF. The CDR3 DNA follows: TGCGCCAGCAGCAATAGCGGGGGGGCCTACAATGAGCAGTTCTTC. V gene TRBV5-1 combines with J gene TRBJ2-1, with TRBD2 matching 11 bases. Germline V gives CDR1 SGHRS, CDR2 YFSETQ. V shed 4 bases and J 2 bases; nucleotides not matched to a gene: 2. The length of the CDR3 is 15 residues.

J is TRBJ1-6 and V is TRBV27, with a tentative D call TRBD1 (5 bases). Trimming left V 8 bases short and J 7 bases short, with 12 bases between. Germline CDR1 reads MNHEY; CDR2 reads SMNVEV (reference sequence). This CDR3 has 13 residues. The CDR3 is CASRPRGNSPLHF. The CDR3 DNA follows: TGTGCCAGCCGGCCCCGGGGGAATTCACCCCTCCACTTT.

This clonotype was seen more than once but under ten times. The rearrangement links TRBV5-6 to TRBJ2-5; 12 nucleotides match TRBD2. The ends lost 4 bases at V and 5 bases at J; junction bases unmatched: 6. The length of the CDR3 is 15 residues. Germline CDR1 reads SGHDT; CDR2 reads YYEEEE. The CDR3 coding sequence is TGTGCCAGCAGCCAATGGACTAGCGGGGAGGAGACCCAGTACTTC. Its protein is CASSQWTSGEETQYF.

This clonotype was detected a few times. The gene calls are TRBV5-5 and TRBJ2-7; 8 nucleotides align to TRBD1. With V trimmed by 1 base and J by 2 bases, 5 bases remained unmatched. The CDR3 length is 15 residues. Germline V lookup: CDR1 SGHKS, CDR2 YYEKEE (reference sequence). CDR3 coding DNA: TGTGCCAGCAGCTTGTGGCAGGGGGCGGCCTACGAGCAGTACTTC. Protein: CASSLWQGAAYEQYF.

This clonotype has just one count. Sequence at one end of the junction differs from germline and may be a read error. V is TRBV7-2 and J is TRBJ2-7; D may be TRBD1 (5 bases). The CDR3 is 14 amino acids. The germline CDR1 and CDR2 sequences are SGHTA and FQGNSA. CDR3: CASSLTVESYAQYF. The CDR3 DNA is TGTGCCAGCAGCTTGACAGTGGAGTCCTACGCGCAGTACTTC.

CDR3 residues: CASSSTAGKAYNEQFF. As DNA, the CDR3 is TGTGCCAGCAGCTCAACAGCAGGGAAGGCCTACAATGAGCAGTTCTTC. The chain carries TRBV7-8 and TRBJ2-1; D perhaps matches TRBD1 (5 bases). The length of the CDR3 is 16 residues. Germline V gene sequence: CDR1 SGHVS, CDR2 FQNEAQ. Trimming shortened V by 4 bases and J by 2 bases, and 15 bases separated the two germline ends. Together with reference TRBV7-8 and TRBJ2-1, the CDR3 gives the full variable domain: GAGVSQSPRYKVAKRGQDVALRCDPISGHVSLFWYQQALGQGPEFLTYFQNEAQLDKSGLPSDRFFAERPEGSVSTLKIQRTQQEDSAVYLCASSSTAGKAYNEQFFGPGTRLTVL.

V and J are TRBV6-2 or TRBV6-3 and TRBJ2-6; TRBD2 is a possible D gene (6 bases). There are 19 residues in the CDR3. CDR1 and CDR2 (germline): MNHEY, SVGEGT. With 6 bases removed from V and 0 bases from J, the gap between germline ends came to 21 bases. In nucleotides, the CDR3 is TGTGCCAGCAGAAACGGAGGGCCAGGGCAGAGCTCTGGGGCCAACGTCCTGACTTTC. Its protein is CASRNGGPGQSSGANVLTF.

J is TRBJ1-4 and V is TRBV7-9, with D possibly TRBD1 on 5 matching bases. V lost 6 bases and J 3 bases, leaving 11 bases between the germline ends. CDR1 and CDR2 from the germline V gene are SEHNR and FQNEAQ (reference sequence). The CDR3 is made up of 14 amino acids. CDR3 sequence (DNA): TGTGCCAGCAGTCTCGGGACCTCTAATGAAAAACTGTTTTTT. Translated, it gives CASSLGTSNEKLFF.

This clonotype has just a few counts. The genes are TRBV12-3 or TRBV12-4 and TRBJ1-4; D is possibly TRBD1 (6 bases). This CDR3 has 15 residues. The ends were cut back, 4 bases at V and 9 bases at J, with 18 bases in the middle. The CDR3 is CASSSPEQGRQKLFF. The CDR3 nucleotides read TGTGCCAGCAGTTCGCCCGAACAGGGTCGGCAAAAACTGTTTTTT.

This clonotype has a handful of counts. This sequence joins TRBV5-1 and TRBJ2-2; no reliable D call. Germline V gene data show CDR1 as SGHRS and CDR2 as YFSETQ. This CDR3 spans 14 amino acids. Trimming pared 6 bases from V and 2 bases from J, leaving 11 bases between. CDR3 protein: CASKLNPNTGELFF. The CDR3 DNA follows: TGCGCCAGCAAACTCAACCCAAACACCGGGGAGCTGTTTTTT.

This clonotype was detected only a few times. The chain recombines TRBV29-1 with TRBJ1-2; 10 bases are a match to TRBD1. Unmatched junction bases numbered 2, after V lost 3 bases and J lost 7 bases. Per the germline V gene, CDR1 is SQVTM and CDR2 is ANQGSEA. The CDR3 extends over 12 amino acids. CDR3 residues: CSVEGQGIGYTF. The DNA for the CDR3 is TGCAGCGTTGAGGGACAGGGGATTGGCTACACCTTC.

This chain links TRBV12-3 or TRBV12-4 with TRBJ1-2; a possible D gene is TRBD1 (6 bases). The CDR3 sequence is 15 residues long. The V and J ends lost 3 bases and 7 bases respectively, with 18 bases between them. In DNA, the CDR3 is TGTGCCAGCAGTTTTAATACAGGGTCGAAAGGTGGCTACACCTTC. Protein product: CASSFNTGSKGGYTF.

The V and J genes are TRBV29-1 and TRBJ2-7, with D perhaps assigned TRBD1 or TRBD2 (5 bases each). The DNA end favors TRBJ2-4, so the J call may be wrong. This CDR3 has 15 amino acids. The V gene's germline CDR1 is SQVTM and CDR2 ANQGSEA. As DNA, the CDR3 is TGCAGCGTTGGGTATATTGGGACGACCAAAAACATTCAGTACTTC. Amino acid sequence: CSVGYIGTTKNIQYF.

The sample holds a few counts of this clonotype. The chain has TRBV13 and TRBJ2-5, with TRBD1 matching over 7 bases. The J call may be mistaken, given a closer DNA end match to TRBJ2-7. Per the germline V gene, CDR1 is PRHDT and CDR2 is FYEKMQ (reference sequence). The CDR3 is 15 residues long. This CDR3 reads CASSSSTGAPYEQYF. CDR3 in DNA: TGTGCCAGCAGCTCGTCTACAGGGGCCCCTTACGAGCAGTACTTC.

The rearrangement links TRBV9 to TRBJ1-2; D is uncertain. Between the trimmed V and J ends, which lost 0 bases and 2 bases, there was a span of 5 bases. Germline CDR1 is SGDLS and CDR2 is YYNGEE. The CDR3 is 13 residues long. Written as DNA, the CDR3 is TGTGCCAGCAGCGTAGAGGAGAACTATGGCTACACCTTC. The encoded protein is CASSVEENYGYTF.

The genes are TRBV7-2 and TRBJ2-1; the D is unclear. Germline loops: CDR1 SGHTA, CDR2 FQGNSA. The CDR3 runs to 17 residues. Trimming shortened V by 2 bases and J by 0 bases, and 14 bases separated the two germline ends. CDR3 sequence reads: CASSLMFPMSSYNEQFF. Here the CDR3 DNA reads TGTGCCAGCAGCTTAATGTTCCCGATGAGCTCCTACAATGAGCAGTTCTTC. Based on the CDR3 plus reference TRBV7-2 and TRBJ2-1, the full variable domain is GAGVSQSPSNKVTEKGKDVELRCDPISGHTALYWYRQSLGQGLEFLIYFQGNSAPDKSGLPSDRFSAERTGGSVSTLTIQRTQQEDSAVYLCASSLMFPMSSYNEQFFGPGTRLTVL.

As for this clonotype: A read error may account for a junction end that differs from germline. The chain joins TRBV6-4 to TRBJ2-1; no clear D gene. CDR3 length: 13 residues. Germline lookup yields CDR1 MRHNA and CDR2 SNTAGT. CDR3 coding DNA: TGTGCCAGCAGTGTCACGTCAGGTAATGAGCGGTTCTTC. Translating gives CASSVTSGNERFF.